This T cell receptor beta chain was retrieved from a study of blood T cell repertoires in COVID-19 (dated by TCRdb to 2020 to 2021). Looking at the study overall: Samples covering the acute and convalescent phases of COVID-19 were provided by collaborators in the United States, Italy and Spain. Nearly every sample came with metadata listing a de-identified subject ID, COVID-19 status, age in years and sex. The dataset comprised deeply sampled blood TCRbeta repertoires from subjects exposed to, actively infected with, or recovered from COVID-19. The prospective study material was composed of cDNA or gDNA derived from T cells, B-cell-depleted T cells, or PBMCs. The samples were drawn from two sources: the first 160 participants of the ongoing ImmuneRACE study, and 1,254 subjects contributed by 6 global collaborators. HLA class I and class II types, where available, came from metadata supplied by the sample provider rather than from assay-based typing. The repertoires were made available in a free public database intended to serve as a resource for research on the immune response to SARS-CoV-2.

Concerning this clone itself: There is no known antigen for this receptor. Base qualities are missing; no much larger clone stands one base away.

Broader findings and caveats from the paper: The quantity of clinical and demographic metadata differed by source and by participant and was supplied without curation.

Looking up the germline V gene yields CDR1 SNHLY and CDR2 FYNNEI. Here V drops 4 bases and J drops 2 bases, and the junction holds 7 bases not matched to any gene. The CDR3 has 15 amino acids, counting the end cysteine and phenylalanine. This entry keeps only the CDR3 DNA: 45 bases, framed from base 1. One collaborating source in Seattle enrolled patients during active infection and followed them longitudinally through the course of disease. Collaborating institutions collected whole blood in K2EDTA tubes following their own protocols. For TCRbeta analysis, collaborators shipped samples in one of three forms: frozen whole blood, isolated PBMCs, or DNA extracted from either of those sample types. TCRbeta CDR3 regions were amplified from genomic DNA using the immunoSEQ Assay, a bias-controlled multiplex PCR. Processing in the source paper ran as follows. The number of nucleated cells in each sample was estimated by amplification of reference gene primers within the assay. To quantify the absolute abundance of each unique TCRbeta CDR3 rearrangement, sequence reads were collapsed and filtered. For each sample, productive Simpson clonality was calculated as the square root of Simpson's diversity index across productive rearrangements. Not all clones reach the TCRdb copy of this immuneACCESS table, which keeps in-frame sequences only. Checked studies attribute under half of the gap to unresolved V genes and leave the rest unexplained. V, J and clone size derive from that table, while D and trimming were established from the DNA sequence. Recorded for this sample are some 220,000 clones; around nine tenths of them occurred a single time. The ten biggest clones cover around 0.86% of the sample.

The TCR comes from a man aged 25 to 40 with COVID-19, enrolled during active disease. This chain joins TRBV2 to TRBJ2-7, with 8 bases in between that match TRBD1. Sequencing was done on a sample of peripheral blood. The nucleotide sequence reads TGTGCCAGCAGTGCCGGACAGGGAGGCCCCTACGAGCAGTACTTC. This yields the protein CASSAGQGGPYEQYF.